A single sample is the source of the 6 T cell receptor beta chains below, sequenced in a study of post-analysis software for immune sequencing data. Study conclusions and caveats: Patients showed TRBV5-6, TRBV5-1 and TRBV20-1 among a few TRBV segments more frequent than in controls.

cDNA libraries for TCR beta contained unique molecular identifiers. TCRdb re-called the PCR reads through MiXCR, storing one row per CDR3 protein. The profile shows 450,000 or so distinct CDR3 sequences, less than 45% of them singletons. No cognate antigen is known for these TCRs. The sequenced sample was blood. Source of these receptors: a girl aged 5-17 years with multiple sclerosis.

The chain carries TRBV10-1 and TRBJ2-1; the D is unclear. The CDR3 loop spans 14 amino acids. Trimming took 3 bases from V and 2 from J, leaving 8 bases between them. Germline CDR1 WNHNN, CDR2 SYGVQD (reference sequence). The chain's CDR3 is CASSDPGAYNEQFF. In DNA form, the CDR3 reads TGCGCCAGCAGTGACCCCGGCGCCTACAATGAGCAGTTCTTC.

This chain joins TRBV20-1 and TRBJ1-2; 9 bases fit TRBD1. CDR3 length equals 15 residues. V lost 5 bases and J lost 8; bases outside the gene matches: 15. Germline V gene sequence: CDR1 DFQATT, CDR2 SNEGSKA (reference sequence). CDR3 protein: CSARSLDRGMEGYTF. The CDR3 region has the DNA TGCAGTGCTCGATCGCTGGACAGGGGCATGGAAGGCTACACCTTC.

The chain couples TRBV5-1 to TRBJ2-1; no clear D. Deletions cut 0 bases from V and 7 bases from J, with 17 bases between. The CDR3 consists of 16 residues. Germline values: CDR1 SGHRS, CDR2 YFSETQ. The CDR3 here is CASSLASPWSSNEQFF. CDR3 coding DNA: TGCGCCAGCAGCTTGGCGAGCCCATGGAGTTCGAATGAGCAGTTCTTC.

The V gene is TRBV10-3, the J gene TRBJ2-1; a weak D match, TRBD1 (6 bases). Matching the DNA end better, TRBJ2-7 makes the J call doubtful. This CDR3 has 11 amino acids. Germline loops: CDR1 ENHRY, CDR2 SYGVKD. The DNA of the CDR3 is TGTGCCATCAAACAGGGATATGAGCAGTACTTC. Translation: CAIKQGYEQYF.

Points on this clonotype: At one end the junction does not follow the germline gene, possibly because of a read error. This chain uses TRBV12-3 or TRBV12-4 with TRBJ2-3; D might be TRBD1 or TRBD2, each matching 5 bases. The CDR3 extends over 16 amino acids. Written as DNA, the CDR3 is TGTGCCAGCAGCGCAACGAGCCTAGCCGGGGCAGATGCGCAGTATTTT. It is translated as CASSATSLAGADAQYF.

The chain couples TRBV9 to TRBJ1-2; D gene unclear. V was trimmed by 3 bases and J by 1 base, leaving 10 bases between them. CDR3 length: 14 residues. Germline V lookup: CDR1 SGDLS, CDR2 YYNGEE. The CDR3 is CASSGQTGNYGYTF. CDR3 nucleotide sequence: TGTGCCAGCAGCGGCCAGACGGGTAACTATGGCTACACCTTC.